The 3 T cell receptor beta chains presented below share a single source sample, sequenced in a study of T cell repertoires in cytomegalovirus infection. TCRdb redid the calling of the reads with MiXCR, one entry per CDR3 protein. The profile shows about 210,000 distinct CDR3 sequences, around 6.4% of them singletons. Source material: PBMCs. Receptors were obtained from a human donor in good health (CMV status not recorded). Some clones in this sample may be carry-over from other donors' samples.

The chain joins TRBV2 to TRBJ2-2; D gene ambiguous. The CDR3 contains 13 residues. CDR1 and CDR2 from the germline V gene are SNHLY and FYNNEI. The V end lost 6 bases, the J end lost 3 bases, and 8 bases lay between the germline ends. CDR3 sequence reads: CASRGIYTGELFF. CDR3 DNA sequence: TGTGCCAGCAGGGGCATTTACACCGGGGAGCTGTTTTTT.

Ten or more counts support this clonotype. The chain has TRBV25-1 and TRBJ1-2; D is uncertain. The V and J ends lost 3 bases and 6 bases respectively, with 23 bases between them. This CDR3 has 17 residues. The germline CDR1 and CDR2 sequences are MGHDK and SYGVNS. The CDR3 nucleotides are TGTGCCAGCAGTGACTACTCCCCCCTCGTAGAGTCAGATGGCTACACCTTC. Translation: CASSDYSPLVESDGYTF.

At least ten counts were recorded for this clonotype. CDR3 DNA: TGTGCCAGCAGTCATCCGGGACAGCCCACCTACAATGAGCAGTTCTTC. Translating gives CASSHPGQPTYNEQFF. The rearrangement joins TRBV7-9 to TRBJ2-1, with 7 bases fitting TRBD1. The CDR3 extends over 16 amino acids. J was trimmed by 2 bases and V by 6 bases; bases with no gene match: 10. Per the germline V gene, CDR1 is SEHNR and CDR2 is FQNEAQ (reference sequence).